This is a list of T cell receptor beta chains from one sample in a study of blood T cell repertoires in COVID-19. Profiled with immunoSEQ multiplex PCR; TCRdb holds only in-frame clones, not every one. The table lists roughly 400,000 clones, around 90% of them singletons. Input material: PBMCs or T cells enriched from blood (not recorded which). These TCRs come from a woman aged 35 to 49 with acute COVID-19. Both conserved end residues are part of each CDR3. The D gene is left open where the match is weak. The size field is filled for only some rows; it gives once, few, many or a size class.

cdr3_length j_call clone_size v_call d_call cdr3_aa cdr3_nt
14 TRBJ1-5 . TRBV24-1 . CATSDRQDGQPQHF TGTGCCACCAGTGATCGACAGGATGGTCAGCCCCAGCATTTT
15 TRBJ1-2 . TRBV4-1 TRBD1 CASSHGTVGRYGYTF TGCGCCAGCAGCCACGGGACAGTGGGGAGGTATGGCTACACCTTC
14 TRBJ2-5 . TRBV7-8 TRBD2 CASSSSGAGETQYF TGTGCCAGCAGCTCTAGCGGGGCAGGAGAGACCCAGTACTTC
10 TRBJ2-5 . TRBV2 . CASGVRVQYF TGTGCCAGCGGCGTTCGGGTCCAGTACTTC
14 TRBJ1-4 . TRBV10-3 TRBD1 CAIRRTGEDEKLFF TGTGCCATCAGAAGGACAGGGGAAGATGAAAAACTGTTTTTT
15 TRBJ1-1 . TRBV9 TRBD1 CASSPTGDGITEAFF TGTGCCAGCAGCCCAACAGGGGATGGAATCACTGAAGCTTTCTTT
18 TRBJ2-2 . TRBV10-3 TRBD2 CAISEPGLAGVNTGELFF TGTGCCATCAGTGAGCCGGGACTAGCGGGGGTGAACACCGGGGAGCTGTTTTTT
15 TRBJ1-1 . TRBV2 . CASSPGFVGGTEAFF TGTGCCAGCAGTCCAGGCTTCGTGGGGGGAACTGAAGCTTTCTTT
14 TRBJ1-2 . TRBV21-1 . CADTGTGSHYGYTF TGTGCCGACACCGGGACAGGGAGTCACTATGGCTACACCTTC
12 TRBJ1-4 . TRBV27 . CASNDTNEKLFF TGTGCCAGCAACGACACGAATGAAAAACTGTTTTTT
14 TRBJ1-5 . TRBV19 TRBD1 CASSKDREGQPQHF TGTGCCAGTAGTAAAGACAGGGAGGGACAGCCCCAGCATTTT
12 TRBJ1-1 . TRBV24-1 . CATSAGGTEAFF TGTGCCACCAGTGCCGGGGGAACTGAAGCTTTCTTT
13 TRBJ2-1 . TRBV2 . CASISLSVNEQFF TGTGCCAGCATATCATTAAGCGTCAATGAGCAGTTCTTC
15 TRBJ2-5 . TRBV3-1/TRBV3-2 . CASSQDRPGEETQYF TGTGCCAGCAGCCAAGATCGTCCAGGGGAGGAGACCCAGTACTTC
15 TRBJ2-2 once TRBV27 . CASSRDTSITGELFF TGTGCCAGCAGTCGGGACACGTCTATCACCGGGGAGCTGTTTTTT
14 TRBJ2-1 . TRBV9 . CASSVDYYNNEQFF TGTGCCAGCAGCGTAGATTACTACAACAATGAGCAGTTCTTC
14 TRBJ1-2 . TRBV4-2 TRBD1 CASSHEQGTYGYTF TGTGCCAGCAGCCATGAACAGGGGACCTATGGCTACACCTTC
14 TRBJ1-1 . TRBV10-3 . CAISDPTVPTEAFF TGTGCCATCAGTGACCCGACAGTTCCCACTGAAGCTTTCTTT
16 TRBJ1-3 . TRBV18 . CASSPPAGVSGNTIYF TGTGCCAGCTCACCACCGGCAGGGGTATCTGGAAACACCATATATTTT
13 TRBJ1-1 . TRBV11-2 . CASSLGQNTEAFF TGTGCCAGCAGCTTAGGGCAGAACACTGAAGCTTTCTTT
20 TRBJ2-6 . TRBV2 TRBD2 CASSEGSLLAGPSGANVLTF TGTGCCAGCAGTGAAGGCTCCCTCCTAGCGGGCCCTTCTGGGGCCAACGTCCTGACTTTC
15 TRBJ1-4 few TRBV5-1 TRBD1 CASSLDGQVNEKLFF TGCGCCAGCAGCTTGGATGGACAGGTTAATGAAAAACTGTTTTTT
13 TRBJ1-1 . TRBV3-1/TRBV3-2 TRBD1 CASSPGGNTEAFF TGTGCCAGCAGCCCAGGGGGGAACACTGAAGCTTTCTTT
15 TRBJ2-3 . TRBV2 TRBD2 CASRGLAASTDTQYF TGTGCCAGCAGGGGACTAGCGGCTAGCACAGATACGCAGTATTTT
16 TRBJ1-5 . TRBV5-5 . CASSLISDSNNQPQHF TGTGCCAGCAGCTTGATATCGGACAGTAATAATCAGCCCCAGCATTTT
16 TRBJ1-2 few TRBV4-2 . CASSLAARGSNYGYTF TGTGCCAGCAGCCTAGCCGCCAGGGGTTCCAACTATGGCTACACCTTC
15 TRBJ1-1 . TRBV30 TRBD1 CAWSTYGQVVSEAFF TGTGCCTGGAGTACATATGGACAGGTGGTATCTGAAGCTTTCTTT
12 TRBJ1-2 . TRBV10-2 . CASGRANYGYTF TGCGCCAGCGGTCGGGCTAACTATGGCTACACCTTC
12 TRBJ1-3 . TRBV30 . CALDSSGNTIYF TGTGCCTTGGACAGCTCTGGAAACACCATATATTTT
15 TRBJ2-2 . TRBV7-2 . CASSDFRDYTGELFF TGTGCCAGCAGCGACTTCCGGGACTACACCGGGGAGCTGTTTTTT
17 TRBJ2-3 . TRBV2 TRBD2 CASSAGLAGGFTDTQYF TGTGCCAGCAGTGCCGGACTAGCGGGGGGGTTCACAGATACGCAGTATTTT
14 TRBJ1-3 . TRBV6-5 . CATERSSSGNTIYF TGTGCCACTGAAAGGAGCAGCTCTGGAAACACCATATATTTT
15 TRBJ2-1 . TRBV7-2 . CASSLEGGGYNEQFF TGTGCCAGCAGCTTAGAAGGTGGGGGGTACAATGAGCAGTTCTTC
13 TRBJ2-1 few TRBV29-1 . CSANPPVRGEQFF TGCAGCGCCAACCCCCCCGTCCGGGGTGAGCAGTTCTTC
14 TRBJ2-7 . TRBV27 . CASSLPRPAYEQYF TGTGCCAGCAGTTTACCCAGGCCGGCCTACGAGCAGTACTTC
14 TRBJ2-1 . TRBV29-1 . CSVEDRNSYNEQFF TGCAGCGTTGAAGACAGGAACTCCTACAATGAGCAGTTCTTC
17 TRBJ1-6 . TRBV5-1 TRBD1 CASSSTGGSSYNSPLHF TGCGCCAGCAGCTCTACAGGGGGGAGCTCCTATAATTCACCCCTCCACTTT
15 TRBJ1-6 . TRBV2 TRBD1 CASSEEQGNNSPLHF TGTGCCAGCAGTGAAGAACAGGGGAATAATTCACCCCTCCACTTT
14 TRBJ1-2 . TRBV18 . CASSPPKPLGGYTF TGTGCCAGCTCACCACCTAAACCCCTGGGCGGCTACACCTTC
14 TRBJ2-3 once TRBV5-4 . CASSFFGVPDTQYF TGTGCCAGCAGCTTCTTCGGGGTCCCAGATACGCAGTATTTT
14 TRBJ1-4 . TRBV5-6 TRBD1 CASSYRGRREKLFF TGTGCCAGCAGTTACAGGGGGCGTCGGGAAAAACTGTTTTTT
13 TRBJ1-2 once TRBV10-3 . CAISQGREDGYTF TGTGCCATCAGTCAGGGAAGGGAGGATGGCTACACCTTC
13 TRBJ1-2 . TRBV25-1 . CASSPDSHYGYTF TGTGCCAGCAGCCCCGACAGCCACTATGGCTACACCTTC
14 TRBJ2-3 once TRBV2 TRBD1 CASSERQGAHTQYF TGTGCCAGCAGTGAACGACAGGGGGCGCATACGCAGTATTTT
12 TRBJ2-7 . TRBV6-5 . CASSYSTSEQYF TGTGCCAGCAGTTACTCTACTTCCGAGCAGTACTTC
13 TRBJ1-5 . TRBV27 . CASSTQGSQPQHF TGTGCCAGCAGTACACAGGGATCCCAGCCCCAGCATTTT
13 TRBJ2-7 . TRBV14 . CASSQGPPHEQYF TGTGCCAGCAGCCAAGGGCCCCCACACGAGCAGTACTTC
15 TRBJ1-2 . TRBV28 TRBD1 CASSSRGQLNYGYTF TGTGCCAGCAGTTCTAGGGGACAGCTTAACTATGGCTACACCTTC
16 TRBJ1-5 . TRBV6-1 . CASSGRLTGLNQPQHF TGTGCCAGCAGTGGAAGATTGACAGGTCTCAATCAGCCCCAGCATTTT
18 TRBJ1-5 once TRBV5-1 TRBD1 CASSLAKQRDRGDQPQHF TGCGCCAGCAGCTTGGCCAAGCAAAGGGACAGGGGCGATCAGCCCCAGCATTTT
16 TRBJ1-2 . TRBV3-1/TRBV3-2 . CASSQDSKGANYGYTF TGTGCCAGCAGCCAAGATAGTAAAGGGGCCAACTATGGCTACACCTTC
15 TRBJ1-5 . TRBV6-5 TRBD1 CASRATGFSNQPQHF TGTGCCAGCAGGGCGACAGGGTTCAGCAATCAGCCCCAGCATTTT
14 TRBJ1-6 . TRBV30 TRBD1 CAWSGDRVISPLHF TGTGCCTGGAGTGGGGACAGGGTGATTTCACCCCTCCACTTT
15 TRBJ1-2 . TRBV9 . CASSVDSQGDYGYTF TGTGCCAGCAGCGTAGATTCCCAAGGGGACTATGGCTACACCTTC
17 TRBJ1-2 . TRBV9 . CASSHDSAGATIYGYTF TGTGCCAGCAGCCACGACTCGGCAGGGGCCACCATCTATGGCTACACCTTC
15 TRBJ2-1 . TRBV7-9 TRBD2 CASSLMLAGPEGQFF TGTGCCAGCAGCTTAATGTTAGCGGGGCCTGAGGGGCAGTTCTTC
14 TRBJ1-1 . TRBV10-3 . CAIRQISANTEAFF TGTGCCATTCGACAGATTAGTGCGAACACTGAAGCTTTCTTT
16 TRBJ1-6 . TRBV4-1 TRBD1 CASSQDPTGYNSPLHF TGCGCCAGCAGCCAAGACCCGACAGGGTATAATTCACCCCTCCACTTT
16 TRBJ2-3 . TRBV7-6 TRBD1 CASSDLGQTGTDTQYF TGTGCCAGCAGCGACCTGGGACAGACAGGCACAGATACGCAGTATTTT